These T cell receptor beta chains were read from a single sample in a study of shared clonotypes between healthy human individuals. Sequencing used immunoSEQ multiplex PCR; TCRdb keeps in-frame clones, though not all of them. The data contain 950,000 to 1,300,000 clones, about 70% of them singletons. The sequenced sample was memory CD4+ T cells sorted from blood. The receptors shown here come from a man younger than 35 in good health. CDR3s include the opening cysteine and the closing phenylalanine or tryptophan. D genes are given only for firm matches. Size values are once, few and many counts, or a class for expanded clones, and some rows have none.

d_call,j_call,v_call,clone_size,cdr3_aa,cdr3_nt
NA,TRBJ1-5,TRBV19,once,CASSRGRERQPQHF,TGTGCCAGTAGTAGAGGGCGGGAACGTCAGCCCCAGCATTTT
TRBD2,TRBJ2-5,TRBV5-1,NA,CASSPRVAGPGETQYF,TGCGCCAGCAGCCCCCGGGTAGCGGGGCCGGGGGAGACCCAGTACTTC
NA,TRBJ2-3,TRBV5-4,NA,CASSLSQTRTPTDTQYF,TGTGCCAGCAGCTTGAGCCAGACTAGAACCCCTACAGATACGCAGTATTTT
NA,TRBJ1-5,TRBV7-2,NA,CASSLVWTDTNQPQHF,TGTGCCAGCAGCTTAGTTTGGACAGACACCAATCAGCCCCAGCATTTT
TRBD1,TRBJ1-2,TRBV6-5,NA,CASGTGYYGYTF,TGTGCCAGCGGGACAGGGTACTATGGCTACACCTTC
NA,TRBJ2-2,TRBV18,NA,CASSPPSITGELFF,TGTGCCAGCTCACCACCTTCGATCACCGGGGAGCTGTTTTTT
NA,TRBJ1-2,TRBV4-1,NA,CASSQESASYGYTF,TGCGCCAGCAGCCAAGAGTCGGCGTCCTATGGCTACACCTTC
TRBD2,TRBJ2-3,TRBV11-2,once,CASSLGASGSTDTQYF,TGTGCCAGCAGCTTAGGCGCTAGCGGGAGCACAGATACGCAGTATTTT
TRBD1,TRBJ2-5,TRBV5-1,NA,CASSPGQGAVETQYF,TGCGCCAGCAGCCCTGGACAGGGGGCCGTGGAGACCCAGTACTTC
TRBD1,TRBJ1-5,TRBV7-8,NA,CASSLVLGQGHQPQHF,TGTGCCAGCAGCTTAGTACTAGGACAGGGTCATCAGCCCCAGCATTTT
NA,TRBJ2-2,TRBV7-2,NA,CASSPHAGTIGGELFF,TGTGCCAGCAGTCCTCACGCCGGGACAATTGGCGGGGAGCTGTTTTTT
NA,TRBJ2-5,TRBV5-1,NA,CASSLGSGASETQYF,TGCGCCAGCAGCTTGGGGTCAGGAGCGTCAGAGACCCAGTACTTC
TRBD1,TRBJ1-4,TRBV6-5,NA,CASSSGQFYEKLFF,TGTGCCAGCAGTTCGGGACAGTTCTATGAAAAACTGTTTTTT
TRBD1,TRBJ2-2,TRBV28,once,CASSGGSTGFSGELFF,TGTGCCAGCAGTGGAGGATCGACAGGGTTTTCGGGGGAGCTGTTTTTT
NA,TRBJ1-2,TRBV30,NA,CAWRPRELTYGYTF,TGTGCCTGGAGACCCCGGGAGCTAACCTATGGCTACACCTTC
NA,TRBJ2-2,TRBV6-6,NA,CASSYGETGELFF,TGTGCCAGCAGTTACGGGGAGACCGGGGAGCTGTTTTTT
TRBD1,TRBJ2-2,TRBV29-1,once,CSVRRTGSTGELFF,TGCAGCGTTAGACGGACAGGGAGCACCGGGGAGCTGTTTTTT
NA,TRBJ1-4,TRBV13,NA,CASSSRATNEKLFF,TGTGCCAGCAGCTCCAGGGCAACTAATGAAAAACTGTTTTTT
TRBD1,TRBJ1-6,TRBV30,NA,CAWSPGTGIYQDSYNSPLHF,TGTGCCTGGAGTCCCGGGACAGGGATTTACCAAGACTCCTATAATTCACCCCTCCACTTT
NA,TRBJ1-1,TRBV6-5,NA,CASRRLENTEAFF,TGTGCCAGCAGGCGCCTTGAGAACACTGAAGCTTTCTTT
NA,TRBJ1-3,TRBV18,NA,CASSPVRFFSGNTIYF,TGTGCCAGCTCACCTGTCAGGTTTTTCTCTGGAAACACCATATATTTT
TRBD1,TRBJ1-5,TRBV19,NA,CASSRPLPQGAVQPQHF,TGTGCCAGTAGTAGACCGCTCCCGCAGGGGGCGGTTCAGCCCCAGCATTTT
TRBD1,TRBJ1-2,TRBV5-4,NA,CASSPTGNGGYTF,TGTGCCAGCAGCCCGACAGGGAACGGCGGCTACACCTTC
NA,TRBJ1-5,TRBV2,NA,CASQQGINQPQHF,TGTGCCAGTCAACAGGGTATCAATCAGCCCCAGCATTTT
TRBD2,TRBJ2-7,TRBV18,NA,CASSPLSGGPHEQYF,TGTGCCAGCTCACCACTATCGGGAGGGCCCCACGAGCAGTACTTC
NA,TRBJ1-6,TRBV19,NA,CASSALGPSPLHF,TGTGCCAGTAGTGCTCTGGGGCCTTCACCCCTCCACTTT
NA,TRBJ2-7,TRBV28,NA,CASSLSRSGRNYYEQYF,TGTGCCAGCAGTTTATCCCGTAGTGGGCGCAACTACTACGAGCAGTACTTC
TRBD1,TRBJ1-4,TRBV7-2,NA,CASSLTGGGEKLFF,TGTGCCAGCAGCCTGACAGGGGGCGGAGAAAAACTGTTTTTT
NA,TRBJ1-1,TRBV20-1,NA,CSARSDTEAFF,TGCAGTGCCCGTTCGGACACTGAAGCTTTCTTT
NA,TRBJ1-4,TRBV5-1,NA,CASGLEGATNEKLFF,TGCGCCAGCGGACTAGAGGGGGCAACTAATGAAAAACTGTTTTTT
TRBD1,TRBJ1-2,TRBV5-4,once,CASSPDRGPYGYTF,TGTGCCAGCAGCCCCGACAGGGGGCCCTATGGCTACACCTTC
TRBD2,TRBJ2-1,TRBV7-2,NA,CASSLGRLAGEQFF,TGTGCCAGCAGCTTAGGACGGCTAGCGGGAGAGCAGTTCTTC
NA,TRBJ2-6,TRBV18,NA,CASSPARASSGANVLTF,TGTGCCAGCTCACCAGCCCGGGCCAGCTCTGGGGCCAACGTCCTGACTTTC
NA,TRBJ2-5,TRBV29-1,few,CSVEGAEGRVRGETQYF,TGCAGCGTTGAGGGTGCGGAGGGGAGGGTCAGGGGAGAGACCCAGTACTTC
NA,TRBJ1-4,TRBV4-1,NA,CASSRLETGEKLFF,TGCGCCAGCAGCCGCCTAGAGACCGGAGAAAAACTGTTTTTT
NA,TRBJ2-3,TRBV9,NA,CASSQGGSGSDTQYF,TGTGCCAGCAGCCAGGGGGGTAGCGGTTCAGATACGCAGTATTTT
NA,TRBJ2-3,TRBV6-5,NA,CASSRRITDTQYF,TGTGCCAGCAGTAGGCGGATTACAGATACGCAGTATTTT
NA,TRBJ2-5,TRBV2,NA,CASSREPGQQYF,TGTGCCAGCAGTCGGGAGCCGGGACAGCAGTACTTC
NA,TRBJ2-5,TRBV5-4,NA,CASFRGNSQETQYF,TGTGCCAGCTTTAGAGGGAACTCACAAGAGACCCAGTACTTC
NA,TRBJ2-7,TRBV7-2,once,CASSQGGEQYF,TGTGCCAGCAGCCAGGGTGGAGAGCAGTACTTC
NA,TRBJ1-2,TRBV4-1,NA,CASSQRSRDGYTF,TGCGCCAGCAGCCAAAGGTCCCGCGACGGCTACACCTTC